This TCR beta chain was observed in a study of CDR3 diversity in severe acne. TCRdb processed the PCR reads anew with MiXCR; each CDR3 protein has one entry. The sample yields tens of thousands of distinct CDR3 sequences, over 40% seen once. Points on this clonotype: One end of the junction does not line up with germline, which may come from a read error.

From germline, CDR1 is DFQATT and CDR2 SNEGSKA (reference sequence). CDR3 size: 14 residues. The sequenced sample was blood. The genes are TRBV20-1 and TRBJ2-7, with 9 nucleotides matching TRBD1. The receptor comes from a male donor in good health, without acne. The CDR3 coding sequence is TGCGGTGCTAAGGGACAGGGAAATTTGAGGGAGCAGTACTTC. Protein sequence: CGAKGQGNLREQYF.